The present entry profiles one T cell receptor (beta chain) with its context. Per the authors' pipeline: Cell counts per sample came from amplifying reference gene primers. Some clones are missing from TCRdb's copy, which holds only in-frame ones; the method was immunoSEQ multiplex PCR. V and J calls and clone size are as listed in that table; D and trimming were resolved from the DNA. The sample shows around 290,000 clones, 90% of them seen only once. This sample stems from a study of blood T cell repertoires in COVID-19. Individuals aged about 18 to 100 years were recruited from some 26 US areas. Allocation to cohorts depended on clinical history reported by the participants. This receptor was obtained from a woman younger than 45 who had recovered from COVID-19. Material: PBMCs or T cells enriched from blood (not recorded which).

The CDR3 DNA sequence: TGTGCCAGCAGCCATAGGATGGCGGCCTCTGGGGCCAACGTCCTGACTTTC. Its translation: CASSHRMAASGANVLTF. This chain joins TRBV14 and TRBJ2-6; D is unresolved. The CDR3 extends over 17 amino acids. Germline CDR1 reads SGHDN; CDR2 reads FVKESK. V lost 3 bases, J lost 0 bases, and 12 bases lay in between.